This paragraph reports one TCR beta chain. What antigen it recognizes has not been identified. Within one base of it there is no much larger clone, and no base qualities were kept. Inclusive of the bounding cysteine and phenylalanine, the CDR3 is 14 residues long. Kept here is only the CDR3 DNA, which spans 42 bases and is read in frame from base 1. V is pruned by 2 bases and J by 4 bases, leaving 3 bases of the junction without a gene match. The germline V gene yields SGDLS for CDR1 and YYNGEE for CDR2. TCRbeta CDR3 regions were amplified from genomic DNA using the immunoSEQ Assay, a bias-controlled multiplex PCR. Per the original workflow: The number of nucleated cells in each sample was estimated by amplification of reference gene primers within the assay. Sequence reads were collapsed and filtered to measure the absolute abundance of every unique TCRbeta CDR3 rearrangement. Productive Simpson clonality was computed per sample as the square root of Simpson's diversity index over productive rearrangements. TCRdb re-hosts the immuneACCESS table, in-frame sequences only. Its copies lack some clones; in the studies checked, an unresolved V gene accounts for under half of them, and the cause for the rest is not known. V, J and clone size were drawn from that table, and D and trimming were deduced from the DNA. The sample table lists about 140,000 clones, roughly four fifths of them with a count of one. The ten most abundant clones make up 4% of the sample.

This sample was included in a study of blood T cell repertoires in COVID-19 (TCRdb year 2020). Describing the broader study: Collaborator samples came from the United States, Italy and Spain and covered acute and convalescent phases of COVID-19. The samples were drawn from the first 160 participants of the ongoing ImmuneRACE study and from 1,200 or so subjects provided by 6 global collaborators. Subjects who had been exposed to COVID-19, were actively infected with it, or had recovered from it provided the deeply sampled blood TCRbeta repertoires that made up the dataset. Where available, HLA class I and class II types were taken from metadata supplied by the sample provider and were not determined by assay-based typing. The material from the prospective study consisted of cDNA or gDNA derived from T cells, B-cell-depleted T cells, or PBMCs. Nearly every sample came with metadata listing a de-identified subject ID, COVID-19 status, age in years and sex. The repertoires were released in a freely available public database meant as a resource for research on the immune response to SARS-CoV-2.

The study at large found these results: How much clinical and demographic metadata was included differed by source and by participant, and the metadata was provided uncurated.

Collaborating institutions collected whole blood in K2EDTA tubes following their own protocols. For TCRbeta analysis, collaborators shipped samples in one of three forms: frozen whole blood, isolated PBMCs, or DNA extracted from either of those sample types. The rearrangement combines TRBV9 with TRBJ2-5, with TRBD2 matching 9 junction bases. This receptor was taken from a woman in her sixties or seventies with acute or convalescent COVID-19. Specimen: peripheral blood. The CDR3 region reads CASSVAGGLETQYF. DNA sequence: TGTGCCAGCAGCGTTGCGGGAGGGCTAGAGACCCAGTACTTC.